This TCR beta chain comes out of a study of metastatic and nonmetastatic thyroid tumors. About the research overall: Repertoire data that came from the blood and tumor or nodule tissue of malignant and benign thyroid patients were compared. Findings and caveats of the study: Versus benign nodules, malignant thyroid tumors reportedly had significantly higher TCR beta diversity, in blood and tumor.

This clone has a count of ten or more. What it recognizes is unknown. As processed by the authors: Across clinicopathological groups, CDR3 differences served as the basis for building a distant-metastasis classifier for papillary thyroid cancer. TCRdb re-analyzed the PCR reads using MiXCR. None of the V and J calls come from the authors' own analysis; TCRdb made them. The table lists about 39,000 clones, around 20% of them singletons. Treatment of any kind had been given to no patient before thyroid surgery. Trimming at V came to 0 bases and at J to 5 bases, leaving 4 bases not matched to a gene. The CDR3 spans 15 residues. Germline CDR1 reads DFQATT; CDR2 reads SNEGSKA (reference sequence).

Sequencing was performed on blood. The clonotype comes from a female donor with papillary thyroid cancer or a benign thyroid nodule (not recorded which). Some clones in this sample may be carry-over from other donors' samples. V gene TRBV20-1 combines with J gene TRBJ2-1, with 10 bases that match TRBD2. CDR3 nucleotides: TGCAGTGCTAGAGATTGGCTAGCGGGAGACAATGAGCAGTTCTTC. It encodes CSARDWLAGDNEQFF.